This TCR beta chain stems from a study of blood T cell repertoires in COVID-19 (dated by TCRdb to 2020 to 2022). For the study in its entirety: The collaborator samples originated in the United States, Italy and Spain and spanned the acute and convalescent phases of COVID-19. The prospective study material was composed of cDNA or gDNA derived from T cells, B-cell-depleted T cells, or PBMCs. The dataset comprised deeply sampled blood TCRbeta repertoires from subjects exposed to, actively infected with, or recovered from COVID-19. The repertoires were released in a freely available public database meant as a resource for research on the immune response to SARS-CoV-2. The samples were drawn from the first 160 participants of the ongoing ImmuneRACE study and from some 1,300 subjects provided by 6 global collaborators. Nearly every sample came with metadata listing a de-identified subject ID, COVID-19 status, age in years and sex. HLA class I and class II types, where available, came from metadata supplied by the sample provider rather than from assay-based typing. The full study reports these points: The quantity of clinical and demographic metadata differed by source and by participant and was supplied without curation.

In Seattle, one collaborating source enrolled patients while the infection was active and tracked those patients longitudinally over the course of disease. Whole blood was collected in K2EDTA tubes by collaborating institutions according to the institutions' own protocols. Collaborator samples were shipped for TCRbeta analysis as frozen whole blood, isolated PBMCs, or DNA extracted from either sample type. Trimming costs V 4 bases and J 7 bases, and their ends lie 16 bases apart. In the germline V gene (reference sequence), CDR1 corresponds to GTSNPN and CDR2 to SVGIG. Counted from cysteine to phenylalanine, this CDR3 has 14 amino acids. The kept DNA is CDR3 alone, 42 bases in frame from the first base. About this clone: The antigen it recognizes is unknown. No base qualities exist here, and no much larger clone lies one base off it.

TCRbeta CDR3 regions were amplified from genomic DNA by means of the immunoSEQ Assay, a bias-controlled multiplex PCR. Under the source paper's analysis protocol: The number of nucleated cells in each sample was estimated by amplification of reference gene primers within the assay. To quantify the absolute abundance of each unique TCRbeta CDR3 rearrangement, sequence reads were collapsed and filtered. For each sample, productive Simpson clonality was calculated as the square root of Simpson's diversity index over productive rearrangements. In TCRdb, the immuneACCESS table is reduced to in-frame sequences with V and J assigned. These tables do not hold every clone; where another copy was compared, an unresolved V gene accounts for under half, and the others remain unexplained. V, J and clone size were drawn from that table, and D and trimming were deduced from the DNA. A total of 200,000 to 300,000 clones appear in this sample, about 87% of them only once. The ten most abundant clones make up over 5% of the sample.

The chain is encoded by TRBV30 joined to TRBJ1-4; possibly the D gene is TRBD1, per 5 matching bases. The clonotype comes from a woman aged 60-75 years with COVID-19, enrolled during active disease. The sample taken for sequencing was peripheral blood. The sequence in DNA is TGTGCCTGGACCCTGGGGGGGGGAGGTGAAAAACTGTTTTTT. Its protein is CAWTLGGGGEKLFF.